This entry lists 23 T cell receptor beta chains sequenced from one sample in a study of persistence of HIV-infected CD4 T cells. The stimulus was an HIV-1 Gag 15-mer peptide pool, about 1 ug/peptide/mL. CD40L/CD69 double-negative CD45RO-high memory CD4+ T cells were collected. Antigen specificity for these receptors is unknown. The libraries were made with immunoSEQ version 4 in survey mode. Clones were read by immunoSEQ multiplex PCR, and TCRdb kept only the in-frame ones, dropping some. The repertoire includes roughly 32,000 clones, roughly 82% of them detected once, and approximately 20% sits in the top ten. This sample comprised CD4+ T cells sorted from PBMCs after approximately 19-hour stimulation, obtained from a patient who received antiretroviral therapy. These receptors were taken from an adult woman with HIV who was CMV-seropositive.

The J gene is TRBJ1-5, the V gene TRBV24-1, with TRBD1 matching over 8 bases. The V segment lost 11 bases and the J segment 3 bases; nucleotides outside the gene matches: 5. The CDR3 is 13 amino acids. Germline V gene data show CDR1 as KGHDR and CDR2 as SFDVKD. CDR3 in DNA: TGTGCCATCGGGACAGGTTCCAATCAGCCCCAGCATTTT. Translation: CAIGTGSNQPQHF.

J is TRBJ2-3 and V is TRBV7-6, with 13 nucleotides matching TRBD2. After removal of 4 bases from V and 7 bases from J, the junction contained 8 bases not matched to a gene. Germline CDR1 is SGHVS and CDR2 is FNYEAQ. The CDR3 spans 16 residues. CDR3 region: CASSSQLAGGLHTQYF. The CDR3 DNA reads as TGTGCCAGCAGCTCCCAACTAGCGGGGGGGCTACATACGCAGTATTTT. The full variable domain, completed using reference TRBV7-6 and TRBJ2-3, is GAGVSQSPRYKVTKRGQDVALRCDPISGHVSLYWYRQALGQGPEFLTYFNYEAQQDKSGLPNDRFSAERPEGSISTLTIQRTEQRDSAMYRCASSSQLAGGLHTQYFGPGTRLTVL.

V usage is TRBV19 and J usage is TRBJ2-1; D unclear. The CDR3 extends over 14 amino acids. V lost 1 base and J 4 bases, leaving 8 bases between the germline ends. Germline V gives CDR1 LNHDA, CDR2 SQIVND (reference sequence). The CDR3 DNA reads as TGTGCCAGTAGTATAGGTAGGGTATACAATGAGCAGTTCTTC. Protein sequence: CASSIGRVYNEQFF.

V and J are TRBV4-1 and TRBJ2-3, with D perhaps TRBD2 (8 bases). Germline CDR1 reads MGHRA; CDR2 reads YSYEKL. This CDR3 contains 17 residues. V was pared by 4 bases and J by 2 bases, with 19 bases between. CDR3 in amino acids: CASSPRGLAGATDTQYF. CDR3 bases: TGCGCCAGCAGCCCTAGGGGGCTAGCGGGCGCCACAGATACGCAGTATTTT.

J is TRBJ1-3 and V is TRBV3-1 (or the pseudogene TRBV3-2), with unresolved D. The germline V and J ends were trimmed by 2 bases and 0 bases, with 8 bases remaining between them. CDR1 LGHDT and CDR2 YNNKEL come from the germline V gene (reference sequence). The CDR3 is made up of 15 amino acids. Here the CDR3 reads CASSQNPLSGNTIYF. CDR3 coding DNA: TGTGCCAGCAGCCAAAACCCCCTCTCTGGAAACACCATATATTTT.

This rearrangement joins TRBV7-3 to TRBJ2-3; the D gene is possibly TRBD1 (7 bases). From germline, CDR1 is SGHTA and CDR2 FQGTGA. V was shortened by 6 bases and J by 6 bases, with 10 bases between the two germline ends. This CDR3 region has 12 residues. The CDR3 reads CASSPGGDTQYF. In DNA form, the CDR3 reads TGTGCCAGCAGTCCAGGGGGGGATACGCAGTATTTT.

The rearrangement joins TRBV3-1 (or the pseudogene TRBV3-2) to TRBJ2-5; D tentatively reads TRBD1 or TRBD2 (5 bases each). Trimming cost V 1 base and J 1 base, with 16 bases left between them. Germline CDR1 reads LGHDT; CDR2 reads YNNKEL (reference sequence). The CDR3 sequence is 17 residues long. CDR3 sequence: CASSQASILGTQETQYF. For the CDR3, the DNA is TGTGCCAGCAGCCAAGCGTCTATCTTGGGGACCCAAGAGACCCAGTACTTC.

The J gene is TRBJ1-1, the V gene TRBV24-1; possible D gene TRBD1, 6 bases. The V end lost 4 bases, the J end lost 4 bases, and 30 bases lay between the germline ends. The CDR3 covers 20 residues. Germline V CDR1 and CDR2: KGHDR, SFDVKD. The CDR3 nucleotides are TGTGCCACCAGTGACGTCGAAGCACAGGGAGATCTGAGGGTATTCACTGAAGCTTTCTTT. Translated, it gives CATSDVEAQGDLRVFTEAFF.

The rearrangement links TRBV6-2 or TRBV6-3 to TRBJ1-2; 7 positions match TRBD1. Losses at the gene ends were 0 bases for V and 5 bases for J; bases not matched to a gene: 3. The CDR3 runs to 14 residues. Germline V gives CDR1 MNHEY, CDR2 SVGEGT. This chain's CDR3 is CASSYSQGVYGYTF. The CDR3 coding sequence is TGTGCCAGCAGTTACTCCCAGGGGGTATATGGCTACACCTTC.

This chain connects TRBV7-8 to TRBJ1-1; D unclear. This CDR3 is built from 13 residues. Per the germline V gene, CDR1 is SGHVS and CDR2 is FQNEAQ. V was trimmed by 8 bases and J by 0 bases, leaving 10 bases between them. CDR3 amino acids: CASGNSLNTEAFF. CDR3 nucleotides: TGTGCCAGCGGGAACAGCTTGAACACTGAAGCTTTCTTT. The full variable domain, its missing parts supplied by reference TRBV7-8 and TRBJ1-1, is GAGVSQSPRYKVAKRGQDVALRCDPISGHVSLFWYQQALGQGPEFLTYFQNEAQLDKSGLPSDRFFAERPEGSVSTLKIQRTQQEDSAVYLCASGNSLNTEAFFGQGTRLTVV.

V usage is TRBV2 and J usage is TRBJ2-3, with D hard to call. The V gene's germline CDR1 is SNHLY and CDR2 FYNNEI. Between the trimmed V and J ends, which lost 6 bases and 5 bases, there was a span of 9 bases. The CDR3 consists of 12 residues. The DNA of the CDR3 is TGTGCCAGCAGGTCTTATGGAGATACGCAGTATTTT. Its protein product is CASRSYGDTQYF.

V is TRBV2 and J is TRBJ1-1, with a possible D match to TRBD1 (6 bases). The CDR3 is 14 residues long. Germline values: CDR1 SNHLY, CDR2 FYNNEI. The germline V and J ends were trimmed by 8 bases and 6 bases, with 19 bases remaining between them. The CDR3 loop reads CASRPQGSLSEAFF. Here the CDR3 DNA reads TGTGCCAGCCGCCCACAGGGTAGTCTGTCTGAAGCTTTCTTT.

This clone was seen more than once but under ten times. This chain uses TRBV7-6 with TRBJ2-1, with 7 bases fitting TRBD1. The germline V gene encodes CDR1 SGHVS and CDR2 FNYEAQ. V gave up 1 base and J gave up 6 bases; unmatched junction bases: 6. The CDR3 is 15 amino acids. DNA of the CDR3: TGTGCCAGCAGCTTAGGACAGGGCGGAGGCAATGAGCAGTTCTTC. Translation: CASSLGQGGGNEQFF.

The V and J genes are TRBV12-3 or TRBV12-4 and TRBJ1-4; no firm D call. CDR3 length: 13 residues. Trimming removed 3 bases from V and 10 bases from J, with 12 bases in between. The CDR3 is CASSFAYQLKLFF. The CDR3 coding sequence is TGTGCCAGCAGTTTTGCATACCAGCTAAAACTGTTTTTT.

The J gene is TRBJ2-7, the V gene TRBV9; 7 bases are shared with TRBD2. V shed 0 bases, J shed 2 bases, and the junction held 8 bases outside the gene matches. The CDR3 sequence is 16 residues long. From germline, CDR1 is SGDLS and CDR2 YYNGEE. CDR3 DNA: TGTGCCAGCAGCGTAGATGGGGGGGGGACCCCCTACGAGCAGTACTTC. Protein sequence: CASSVDGGGTPYEQYF.

V gene TRBV7-6 combines with J gene TRBJ1-4, with TRBD1 matching 11 bases. With 5 bases clipped from V and 8 bases from J, the junction kept 4 bases outside the gene matches. CDR1 is SGHVS, CDR2 FNYEAQ, per germline. The CDR3 is made up of 14 amino acids. For the CDR3, the DNA is TGTGCCAGCAGCATCGGGACAGGGGGAGAAAAACTGTTTTTT. It translates to CASSIGTGGEKLFF.

This clone was recorded a few times. The chain recombines TRBV5-4 with TRBJ1-4, with 8 bases identical to TRBD1. Losses at the gene ends were 4 bases for V and 6 bases for J; bases not matched to a gene: 5. The CDR3 consists of 14 residues. The germline gives CDR1 SGHNT, CDR2 YYREEE (reference sequence). CDR3 bases: TGTGCCAGCAGCCACCAACAGGGGGATGAAAAACTGTTTTTT. This codes for CASSHQQGDEKLFF.

The V gene is TRBV12-3 or TRBV12-4, the J gene TRBJ1-1; TRBD1 aligns across 7 bases. J was trimmed by 3 bases and V by 8 bases; bases with no gene match: 3. This CDR3 is 12 amino acids long. The CDR3 DNA follows: TGTGCCAGCGTCAGGGGGGACACTGAAGCTTTCTTT. Translated: CASVRGDTEAFF.

The chain recombines TRBV14 with TRBJ1-1; D not certain. With 0 bases removed from V and 4 bases from J, the gap between germline ends came to 12 bases. The V gene's germline CDR1 is SGHDN and CDR2 FVKESK. The CDR3 contains 15 residues. The CDR3, as DNA: TGTGCCAGCAGCCAAGATTTCGGTCTAGGCACTGAAGCTTTCTTT. This gives the protein CASSQDFGLGTEAFF.

This chain joins TRBV5-1 and TRBJ1-4, with 9 bases lining up with TRBD1. The V and J ends lost 3 bases and 7 bases, in that order; junction bases with no gene match: 7. The CDR3 runs to 15 residues. Germline V lookup: CDR1 SGHRS, CDR2 YFSETQ. The CDR3 sequence is CASSSQGAVGEKLFF. The CDR3 DNA is TGCGCCAGCAGCTCACAGGGGGCTGTTGGTGAAAAACTGTTTTTT.

CDR3 sequence reads: CASILPGTSGTYEQYF. As DNA, the CDR3 is TGTGCCAGCATCCTCCCGGGGACTAGCGGTACCTACGAGCAGTACTTC. The rearrangement uses TRBV5-8 and TRBJ2-7, with 11 bases lining up with TRBD2. Trimming cost V 6 bases and J 2 bases; bases outside gene matches: 10. The CDR3 has 16 amino acids. The germline CDR1 and CDR2 sequences are SGHTS and YDEGEE.

The chain couples TRBV20-1 to TRBJ1-3; 8 bases agree with TRBD1. The CDR3 length is 16 residues. Germline lookup yields CDR1 DFQATT and CDR2 SNEGSKA (reference sequence). The junction had 7 bases not matched to a gene; V was cut back by 3 bases and J by 0 bases. The DNA for the CDR3 is TGCAGTGCTAGTACCCTTGGACAGGGCTCTGGAAACACCATATATTTT. Protein sequence: CSASTLGQGSGNTIYF.

Turning to this clone: The same CDR3 can be traced to other DNA sequences in this sample. The J gene is TRBJ2-2, the V gene TRBV27; D might be TRBD1 (6 bases). The CDR3 sequence is 15 residues long. V gave up 9 bases and J gave up 6 bases, with 20 bases separating them. Germline lookup yields CDR1 MNHEY and CDR2 SMNVEV (reference sequence). The CDR3 sequence is CASRGETGFPGELFF. For the CDR3, the DNA is TGTGCCAGTAGGGGAGAAACAGGGTTTCCCGGGGAGCTGTTTTTT.